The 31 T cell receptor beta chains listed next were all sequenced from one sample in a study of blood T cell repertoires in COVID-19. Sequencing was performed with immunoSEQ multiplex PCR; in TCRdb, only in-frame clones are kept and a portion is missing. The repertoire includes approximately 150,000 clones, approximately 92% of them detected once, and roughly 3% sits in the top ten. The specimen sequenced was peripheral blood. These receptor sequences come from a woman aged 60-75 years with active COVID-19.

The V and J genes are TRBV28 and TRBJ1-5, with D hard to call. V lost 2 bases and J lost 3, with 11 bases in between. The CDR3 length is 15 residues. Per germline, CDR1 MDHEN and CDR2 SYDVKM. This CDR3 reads CASSLAGVPNQPQHF. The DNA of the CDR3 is TGTGCCAGCAGTTTAGCCGGGGTACCCAATCAGCCCCAGCATTTT.

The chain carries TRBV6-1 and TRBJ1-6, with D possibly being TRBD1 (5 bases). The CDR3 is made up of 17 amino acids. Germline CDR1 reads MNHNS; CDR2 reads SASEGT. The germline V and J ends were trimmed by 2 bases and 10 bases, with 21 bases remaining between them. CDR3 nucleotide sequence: TGTGCCAGCAGTGAAACGAGACCGGCCGGGGGAGGGTCACCCCTCCACTTT. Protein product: CASSETRPAGGGSPLHF.

The CDR3 reads CASSRDSSGANVLTF. The CDR3 DNA reads TGCGCCAGCAGCAGGGACAGCTCTGGGGCCAACGTCCTGACTTTC. This sequence joins TRBV5-1 and TRBJ2-6; the match to TRBD1 covers 7 bases. This CDR3 region has 15 residues. With V trimmed by 4 bases and J by 0 bases, 1 base remained unmatched. CDR1 is SGHRS, CDR2 YFSETQ, per germline.

Written as DNA, the CDR3 is TGCGCCAGCAGCCAGGGACAGTCTAGCACAGATACGCAGTATTTT. It translates to CASSQGQSSTDTQYF. V is TRBV4-1 and J is TRBJ2-3; TRBD1 aligns across 7 bases. The junction had 3 bases not matched to a gene; V was cut back by 3 bases and J by 0 bases. This CDR3 has 15 amino acids. Per germline, CDR1 MGHRA and CDR2 YSYEKL.

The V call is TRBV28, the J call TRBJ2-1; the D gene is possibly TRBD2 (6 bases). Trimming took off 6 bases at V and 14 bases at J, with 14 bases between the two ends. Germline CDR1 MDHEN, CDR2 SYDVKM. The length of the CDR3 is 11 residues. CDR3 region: CASRSGDLKFF. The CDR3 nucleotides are TGTGCCAGCAGGTCGGGGGATCTTAAGTTCTTC.

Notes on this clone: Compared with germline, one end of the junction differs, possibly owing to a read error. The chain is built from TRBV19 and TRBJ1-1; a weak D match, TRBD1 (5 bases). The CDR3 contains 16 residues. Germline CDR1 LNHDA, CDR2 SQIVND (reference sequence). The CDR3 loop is CASSQVLGLRNSEAFF. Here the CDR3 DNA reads TGTGCCAGTAGCCAAGTATTGGGACTGAGGAACTCTGAAGCTTTCTTT.

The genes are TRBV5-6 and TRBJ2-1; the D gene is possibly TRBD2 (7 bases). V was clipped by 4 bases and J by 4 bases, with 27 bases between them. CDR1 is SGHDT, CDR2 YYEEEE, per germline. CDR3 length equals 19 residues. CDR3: CASSKGGGWQRGSYNEQFF. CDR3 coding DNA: TGTGCCAGCAGCAAAGGGGGAGGGTGGCAGCGGGGTTCGTACAATGAGCAGTTCTTC.

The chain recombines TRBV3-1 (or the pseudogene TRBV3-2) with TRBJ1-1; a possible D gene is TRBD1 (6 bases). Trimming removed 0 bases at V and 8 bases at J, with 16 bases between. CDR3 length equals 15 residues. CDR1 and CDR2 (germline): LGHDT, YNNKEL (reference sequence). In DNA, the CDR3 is TGTGCCAGCAGCCAAGAGATAGCGGGGGGCTTGGAAGCTTTCTTT. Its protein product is CASSQEIAGGLEAFF.

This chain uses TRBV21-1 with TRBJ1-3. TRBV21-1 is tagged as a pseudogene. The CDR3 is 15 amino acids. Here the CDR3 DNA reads TGTGCCAGCAGCAAAGTAGACGGGTCTGGAAACACCATATATTTT. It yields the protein CASSKVDGSGNTIYF.

CDR3 sequence reads: CASSPSTLAETQYF. In DNA, the CDR3 is TGTGCCAGCAGCCCTTCGACACTGGCGGAGACCCAGTACTTC. The chain carries TRBV14 and TRBJ2-5, with D hard to call. Germline-derived CDR1 and CDR2 are SGHDN and FVKESK. There are 14 residues in the CDR3. V was pared by 4 bases and J by 5 bases, with 14 bases between.

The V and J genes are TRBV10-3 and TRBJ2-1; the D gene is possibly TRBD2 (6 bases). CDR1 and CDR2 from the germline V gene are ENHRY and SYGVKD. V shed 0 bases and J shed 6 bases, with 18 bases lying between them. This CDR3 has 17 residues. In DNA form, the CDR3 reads TGTGCCATCAGTGAGTCTAGCGGAATTGGATCTGGCAATGAGCAGTTCTTC. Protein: CAISESSGIGSGNEQFF.

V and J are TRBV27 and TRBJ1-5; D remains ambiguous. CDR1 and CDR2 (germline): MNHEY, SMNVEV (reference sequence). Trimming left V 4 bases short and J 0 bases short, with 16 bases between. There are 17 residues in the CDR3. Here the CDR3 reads CASSSYKTGDSNQPQHF. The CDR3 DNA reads TGTGCCAGCAGTTCCTACAAGACGGGTGATAGCAATCAGCCCCAGCATTTT.

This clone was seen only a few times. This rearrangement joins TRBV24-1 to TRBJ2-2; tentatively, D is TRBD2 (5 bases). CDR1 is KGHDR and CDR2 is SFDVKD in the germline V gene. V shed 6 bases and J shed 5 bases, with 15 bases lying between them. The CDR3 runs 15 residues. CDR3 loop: CATSLGRLGTGELFF. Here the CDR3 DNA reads TGTGCCACCAGTCTAGGGAGATTGGGGACCGGGGAGCTGTTTTTT.

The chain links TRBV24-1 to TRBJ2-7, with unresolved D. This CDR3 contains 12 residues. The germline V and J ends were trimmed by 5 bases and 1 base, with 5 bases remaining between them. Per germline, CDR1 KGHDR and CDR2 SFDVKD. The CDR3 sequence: CATSAGSYEQYF. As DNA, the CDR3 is TGTGCCACCAGTGCCGGTTCCTACGAGCAGTACTTC.

The CDR3 DNA reads TGTGCCAGCAGCCCACAGCACGGCCGGGGGCAGTTCTTC. Translation gives CASSPQHGRGQFF. The rearrangement joins TRBV5-6 to TRBJ2-1; possibly TRBD2 for D (5 bases). V shed 4 bases and J shed 12 bases, with 17 bases lying between them. Per germline, CDR1 SGHDT and CDR2 YYEEEE. CDR3 length: 13 amino acids.

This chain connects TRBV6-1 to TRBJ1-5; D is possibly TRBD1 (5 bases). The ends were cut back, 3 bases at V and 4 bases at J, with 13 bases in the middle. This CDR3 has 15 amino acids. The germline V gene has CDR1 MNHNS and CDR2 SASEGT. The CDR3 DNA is TGTGCCAGCAGTGATGGGCAGGGATTAAATCAGCCCCAGCATTTT. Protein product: CASSDGQGLNQPQHF.

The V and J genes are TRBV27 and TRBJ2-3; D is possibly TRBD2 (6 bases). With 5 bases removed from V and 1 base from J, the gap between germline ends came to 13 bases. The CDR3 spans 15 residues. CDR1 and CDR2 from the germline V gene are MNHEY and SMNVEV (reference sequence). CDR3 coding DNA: TGTGCCAGCAGTGGGAGGCATAGGGGCACAGATACGCAGTATTTT. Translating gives CASSGRHRGTDTQYF.

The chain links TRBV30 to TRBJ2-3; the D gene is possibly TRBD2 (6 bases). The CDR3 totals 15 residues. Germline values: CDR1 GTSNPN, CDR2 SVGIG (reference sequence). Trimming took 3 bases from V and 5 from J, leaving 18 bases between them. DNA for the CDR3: TGTGCCTGGAGGAGGAGGGTCGACATTTTAGATACGCAGTATTTT. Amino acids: CAWRRRVDILDTQYF.

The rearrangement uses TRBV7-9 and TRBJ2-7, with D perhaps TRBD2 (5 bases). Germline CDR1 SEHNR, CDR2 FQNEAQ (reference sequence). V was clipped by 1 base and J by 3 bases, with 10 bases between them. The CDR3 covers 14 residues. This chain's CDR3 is CASSLVSAGYEQYF. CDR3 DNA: TGTGCCAGCAGCTTAGTTTCCGCGGGCTACGAGCAGTACTTC.

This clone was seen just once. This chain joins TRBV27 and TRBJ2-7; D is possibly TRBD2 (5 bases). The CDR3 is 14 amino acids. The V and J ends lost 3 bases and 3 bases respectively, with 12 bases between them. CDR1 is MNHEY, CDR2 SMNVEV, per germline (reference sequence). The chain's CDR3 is CASSFRGGYYEQYF. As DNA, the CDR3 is TGTGCCAGCAGTTTTCGGGGTGGCTACTACGAGCAGTACTTC.

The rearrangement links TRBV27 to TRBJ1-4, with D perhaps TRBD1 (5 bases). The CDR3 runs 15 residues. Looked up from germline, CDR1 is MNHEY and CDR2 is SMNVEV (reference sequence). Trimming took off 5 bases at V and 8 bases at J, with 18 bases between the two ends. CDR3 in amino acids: CASSPSWGVGEKLFF. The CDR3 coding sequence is TGTGCCAGCAGTCCCTCATGGGGGGTAGGGGAAAAACTGTTTTTT.

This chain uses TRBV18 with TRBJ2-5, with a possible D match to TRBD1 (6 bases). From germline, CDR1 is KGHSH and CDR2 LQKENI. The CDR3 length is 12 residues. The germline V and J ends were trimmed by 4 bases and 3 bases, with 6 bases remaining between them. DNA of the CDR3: TGTGCCAGCTCACAGGGGGAAGAGACCCAGTACTTC. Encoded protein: CASSQGEETQYF.

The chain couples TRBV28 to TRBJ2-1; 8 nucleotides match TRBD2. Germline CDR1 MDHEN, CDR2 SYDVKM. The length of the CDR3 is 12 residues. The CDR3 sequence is CTSGPSYNEQFF. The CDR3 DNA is TGTACTAGCGGCCCCTCCTACAATGAGCAGTTCTTC.

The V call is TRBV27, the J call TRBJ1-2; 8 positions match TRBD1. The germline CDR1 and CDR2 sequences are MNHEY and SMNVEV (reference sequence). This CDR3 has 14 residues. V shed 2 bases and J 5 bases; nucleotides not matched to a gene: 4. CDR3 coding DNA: TGTGCCAGCAGTTTACGACAGGGGAAGTATGGCTACACCTTC. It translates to CASSLRQGKYGYTF.

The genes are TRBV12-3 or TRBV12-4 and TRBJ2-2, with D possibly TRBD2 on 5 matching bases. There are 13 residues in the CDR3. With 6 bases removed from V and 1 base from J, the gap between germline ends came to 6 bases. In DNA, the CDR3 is TGTGCCAGCAGACGGGGGAACACCGGGGAGCTGTTTTTT. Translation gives CASRRGNTGELFF.

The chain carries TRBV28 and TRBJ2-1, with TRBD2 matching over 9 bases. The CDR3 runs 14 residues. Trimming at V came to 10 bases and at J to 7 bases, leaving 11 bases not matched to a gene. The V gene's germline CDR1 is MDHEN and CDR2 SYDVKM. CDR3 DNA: TGTGCCATTGGGTCGGCGGGAGGGCGGAATGAGCAGTTCTTC. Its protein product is CAIGSAGGRNEQFF.

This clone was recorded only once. The CDR3 DNA reads as TGTGCCAGCTCATCCCTCGGAGCCAGCGAGCAGTACTTC. It codes for CASSSLGASEQYF. V and J are TRBV18 and TRBJ2-7; D remains unclear. The CDR3 is 13 residues long. The germline V and J ends were trimmed by 5 bases and 6 bases, with 14 bases remaining between them. The germline V gene has CDR1 KGHSH and CDR2 LQKENI.

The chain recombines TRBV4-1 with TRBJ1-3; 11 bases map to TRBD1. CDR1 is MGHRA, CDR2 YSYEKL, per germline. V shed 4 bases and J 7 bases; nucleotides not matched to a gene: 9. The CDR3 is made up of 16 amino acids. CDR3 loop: CASSPTPGTGGNTIYF. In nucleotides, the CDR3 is TGCGCCAGCAGCCCCACCCCCGGGACAGGGGGGAACACCATATATTTT.

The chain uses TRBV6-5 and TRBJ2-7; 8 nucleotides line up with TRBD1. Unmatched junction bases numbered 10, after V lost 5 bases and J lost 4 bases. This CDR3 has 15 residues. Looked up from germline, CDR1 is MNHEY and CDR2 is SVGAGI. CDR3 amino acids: CASSPRPGGGYEQYF. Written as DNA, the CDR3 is TGTGCCAGCAGTCCTCGGCCAGGGGGCGGGTACGAGCAGTACTTC.

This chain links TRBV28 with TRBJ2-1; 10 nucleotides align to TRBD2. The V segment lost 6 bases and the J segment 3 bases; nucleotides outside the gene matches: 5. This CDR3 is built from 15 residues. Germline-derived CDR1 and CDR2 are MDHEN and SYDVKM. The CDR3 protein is CASRGLADLYNEQFF. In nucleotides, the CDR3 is TGTGCCAGCAGAGGACTAGCGGATCTCTACAATGAGCAGTTCTTC.

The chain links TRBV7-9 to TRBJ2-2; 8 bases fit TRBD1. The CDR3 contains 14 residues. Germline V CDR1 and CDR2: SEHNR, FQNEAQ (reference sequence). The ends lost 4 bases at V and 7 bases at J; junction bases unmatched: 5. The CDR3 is CASSSDRASGELFF. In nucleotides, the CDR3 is TGTGCCAGCAGCTCGGACAGGGCGAGCGGGGAGCTGTTTTTT.